This is a list of T cell receptor beta chains from one sample in a study of CD8+CD57+ T cells in acquired aplastic anemia. TCRdb re-called the reads with MiXCR, one entry per CDR3 protein. The profile shows about 40,000 distinct CDR3 sequences, about 60% of them singletons. The sample comprised sorted CD4+, CD8+, or CD8+CD57+ T cells (not recorded which) from PBMCs. The receptors derive from a human donor with aplastic anemia. The CDR3 runs from the conserved cysteine through the conserved F or W. The D gene is left open where the match is weak. The size field is filled for only some rows; it gives once, few, many or a size class.

j_gene: TRBJ1-5; v_gene: TRBV6-1; d_gene: TRBD1; abundance: many; CDR3nt: TGTGCCAGCAGCCCAGGGGGGGGGAATCAGCCCCAGCATTTT; CDR3aa: CASSPGGGNQPQHF
j_gene: TRBJ2-3; v_gene: TRBV2; d_gene: .; abundance: .; CDR3nt: TGTGCCAGCAGTAGGGCAGATACGCAGTATTTT; CDR3aa: CASSRADTQYF
j_gene: TRBJ2-1; v_gene: TRBV19; d_gene: TRBD2; abundance: many; CDR3nt: TGTGCCAGTAGTACTCTCGGGACTAGCGGGGGGGCCGTCTACAATGAGCAGTTCTTC; CDR3aa: CASSTLGTSGGAVYNEQFF
j_gene: TRBJ2-5; v_gene: TRBV10-3; d_gene: TRBD2; abundance: .; CDR3nt: TGTGCCATCAGCCCGGGCGGGAGACAAGAGACCCAGTACTTC; CDR3aa: CAISPGGRQETQYF
j_gene: TRBJ2-3; v_gene: TRBV4-1; d_gene: .; abundance: .; CDR3nt: TGCGCCAGCAGCCAAGAAGAGGACGCAGATACGCAGTATTTT; CDR3aa: CASSQEEDADTQYF
j_gene: TRBJ1-6; v_gene: TRBV24-1; d_gene: TRBD1; abundance: .; CDR3nt: TGTGCCACCAGTGAGCGACAGGGTCCCAGGAATTCACCCCTCCACTTT; CDR3aa: CATSERQGPRNSPLHF
j_gene: TRBJ2-5; v_gene: TRBV9; d_gene: TRBD2; abundance: many; CDR3nt: TGTGCCAGCAGCGTCGGGGGGGGGCCGTTAGGGACCCAGTACTTC; CDR3aa: CASSVGGGPLGTQYF
j_gene: TRBJ1-5; v_gene: TRBV15; d_gene: TRBD1; abundance: .; CDR3nt: TGCGCCACCAGCAGGACAGGGGGAGTGCCCCAGCATTTT; CDR3aa: CATSRTGGVPQHF
j_gene: TRBJ2-6; v_gene: TRBV2; d_gene: .; abundance: once; CDR3nt: TGTGCCAGAAGAGGGGTGTGGGAGGCCAACGTCCTGACTTTC; CDR3aa: CARRGVWEANVLTF
j_gene: TRBJ1-4; v_gene: TRBV19; d_gene: .; abundance: .; CDR3nt: TGTGCCAGTAGTAGACAGTTTCTGGGGACTAATGAAAAACTGTTTTTT; CDR3aa: CASSRQFLGTNEKLFF
j_gene: TRBJ2-7; v_gene: TRBV10-2; d_gene: .; abundance: few; CDR3nt: TGCGCCAGCAGTGAGGGGGGGGGCGCCGAGTACGAGCAGTACTTC; CDR3aa: CASSEGGGAEYEQYF
j_gene: TRBJ1-2; v_gene: TRBV4-2; d_gene: .; abundance: .; CDR3nt: TGTGCCAGCAGCCAAGAAAACAGTAACTATGGCTACACCTTC; CDR3aa: CASSQENSNYGYTF
j_gene: TRBJ1-2; v_gene: TRBV10-3; d_gene: TRBD1; abundance: .; CDR3nt: TGTGCCATCAGTGATGGCAGGGGGCATGGCTACACCTTC; CDR3aa: CAISDGRGHGYTF
j_gene: TRBJ1-1; v_gene: TRBV7-3; d_gene: .; abundance: .; CDR3nt: TGTGCCAGCAGCTCGACGGTGAACACTGAAGCTTTCTTT; CDR3aa: CASSSTVNTEAFF
j_gene: TRBJ2-7; v_gene: TRBV6-2/TRBV6-3; d_gene: .; abundance: .; CDR3nt: TGTGCCAGCAGATTCAGCCGGGGCTACGAGCAGTACTTC; CDR3aa: CASRFSRGYEQYF
j_gene: TRBJ2-7; v_gene: TRBV20-1; d_gene: .; abundance: .; CDR3nt: TGCAGTGCTAGGGCTCAGGGTGGTCCCATCTACGAGCAGTACTTC; CDR3aa: CSARAQGGPIYEQYF
j_gene: TRBJ1-6; v_gene: TRBV20-1; d_gene: .; abundance: once; CDR3nt: TGCAGTGCTAGGGCACCCGGGGTTAGGAATTCACCCCTCCACTTT; CDR3aa: CSARAPGVRNSPLHF
j_gene: TRBJ1-2; v_gene: TRBV6-1; d_gene: .; abundance: few; CDR3nt: TGTGCCAGCAGCCGAATCATCGGAGTGGTTGGCTACACCTTC; CDR3aa: CASSRIIGVVGYTF
j_gene: TRBJ2-7; v_gene: TRBV7-9; d_gene: .; abundance: once; CDR3nt: TGTGCCAGCAGCTTATCGGACGGTGGCACGTACGAGCAGTACTTC; CDR3aa: CASSLSDGGTYEQYF
j_gene: TRBJ1-1; v_gene: TRBV28; d_gene: .; abundance: few; CDR3nt: TGTGCCAGCAGTTTTATGCCGGTTGAGACTGAAGCTTTCTTT; CDR3aa: CASSFMPVETEAFF
j_gene: TRBJ1-4; v_gene: TRBV2; d_gene: .; abundance: .; CDR3nt: TGTGCCAGCAGTGACAACAGCTCAGACGGAAAACTGTTTTTT; CDR3aa: CASSDNSSDGKLFF
j_gene: TRBJ2-6; v_gene: TRBV20-1; d_gene: .; abundance: many; CDR3nt: TGCAGTGCTAGAGATCTGTACCCGATCTCTGGGGCCAACGTCCTGACTTTC; CDR3aa: CSARDLYPISGANVLTF
j_gene: TRBJ1-1; v_gene: TRBV10-2; d_gene: .; abundance: .; CDR3nt: TGCGCCAGCAGTCAAAGGGGAACTGAAGCTTTCTTT; CDR3aa: CASSQRGTEAFF
j_gene: TRBJ1-6; v_gene: TRBV27; d_gene: TRBD1; abundance: .; CDR3nt: TGTGCCAGCAGTTTACGACAGGGGCGGACTAATTCACCCCTCCACTTT; CDR3aa: CASSLRQGRTNSPLHF
j_gene: TRBJ1-6; v_gene: TRBV15; d_gene: TRBD1; abundance: .; CDR3nt: TGTGCCACCAGCTCTACAGGGGGCCTTGGGGGTTCACCCCTCCACTTT; CDR3aa: CATSSTGGLGGSPLHF
j_gene: TRBJ1-2; v_gene: TRBV24-1; d_gene: .; abundance: .; CDR3nt: TGTGCCACCAGTGACCGATCCAGAGTGGAGGGCTACACCTTC; CDR3aa: CATSDRSRVEGYTF
j_gene: TRBJ1-2; v_gene: TRBV7-2; d_gene: .; abundance: few; CDR3nt: TGTGCCAGCACCGCAGGGTATTACTATGGCTACACCTTC; CDR3aa: CASTAGYYYGYTF
j_gene: TRBJ2-1; v_gene: TRBV2; d_gene: TRBD2; abundance: .; CDR3nt: TGTGCCAGCAGGGGGACTAGCCGCAATGAGCAGTTCTTC; CDR3aa: CASRGTSRNEQFF
j_gene: TRBJ2-5; v_gene: TRBV2; d_gene: .; abundance: .; CDR3nt: TGTGCCAGCAGTGATCTACAGGGAAAGCAAGAGACCCAGTACTTC; CDR3aa: CASSDLQGKQETQYF
j_gene: TRBJ2-7; v_gene: TRBV2; d_gene: .; abundance: .; CDR3nt: TGTGCCAGCAGTGACAGGGCCAGCTACGAGCAGTACTTC; CDR3aa: CASSDRASYEQYF
j_gene: TRBJ1-6; v_gene: TRBV6-1; d_gene: .; abundance: many; CDR3nt: TGTGCCAGCAGTGTATTGTATTATAATTCACCCCTCCACTTT; CDR3aa: CASSVLYYNSPLHF
j_gene: TRBJ1-6; v_gene: TRBV7-3; d_gene: .; abundance: .; CDR3nt: TGTGCCAGCAGCTTAACCGGGCAGATGAATTCACCCCTCCACTTT; CDR3aa: CASSLTGQMNSPLHF